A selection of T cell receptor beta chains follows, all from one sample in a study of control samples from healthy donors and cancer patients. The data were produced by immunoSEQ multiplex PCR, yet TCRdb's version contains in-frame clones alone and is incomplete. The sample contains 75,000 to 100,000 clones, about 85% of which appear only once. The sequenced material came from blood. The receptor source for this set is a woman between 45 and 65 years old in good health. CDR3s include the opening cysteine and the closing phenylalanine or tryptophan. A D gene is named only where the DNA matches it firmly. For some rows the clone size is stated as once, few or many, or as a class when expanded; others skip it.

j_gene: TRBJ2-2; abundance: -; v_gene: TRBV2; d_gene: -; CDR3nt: TGTGCCAGCAGGGAGGGTTTGAGCACCGGGGAGCTGTTTTTT; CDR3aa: CASREGLSTGELFF
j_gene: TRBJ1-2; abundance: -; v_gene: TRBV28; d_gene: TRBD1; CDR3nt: TGTGCCAGCAGTTTGGCAGGGGGCGACCGTAACTATGGCTACACCTTC; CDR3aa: CASSLAGGDRNYGYTF
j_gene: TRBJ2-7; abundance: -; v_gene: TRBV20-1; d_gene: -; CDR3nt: TGCAGTGCTAGTTGGGGGGCTAGCGCTTCCTACGAGCAGTACTTC; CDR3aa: CSASWGASASYEQYF
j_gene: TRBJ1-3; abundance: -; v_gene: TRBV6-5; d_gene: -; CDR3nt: TGTGCCAGCAGATCTGCGCAGGCGTCTGGAAACACCATATATTTT; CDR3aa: CASRSAQASGNTIYF
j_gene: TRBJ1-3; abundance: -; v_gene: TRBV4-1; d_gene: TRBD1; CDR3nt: TGCGCCAGCAGGGATACAGGGGTCGGAAACACCATATATTTT; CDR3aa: CASRDTGVGNTIYF
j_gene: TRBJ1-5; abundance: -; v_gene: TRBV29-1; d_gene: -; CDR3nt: TGCAGCGTTCGGTCTGGGGATCAGCCCCAGCATTTT; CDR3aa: CSVRSGDQPQHF
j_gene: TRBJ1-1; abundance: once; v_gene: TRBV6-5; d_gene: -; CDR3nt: TGTGCCAGCAGTAGGGACTGGGCAGGTACTGAAGCTTTCTTT; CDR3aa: CASSRDWAGTEAFF
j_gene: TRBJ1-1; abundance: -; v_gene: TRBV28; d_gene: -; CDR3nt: TGTGCCAGCAGTTTACAGCTTAATAGGCAAGGGAACGAAGCTTTCTTT; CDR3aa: CASSLQLNRQGNEAFF
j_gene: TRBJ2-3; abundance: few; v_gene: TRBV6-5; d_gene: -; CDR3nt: TGTGCCAGCAGAGGGTCTGGCACAGATACGCAGTATTTT; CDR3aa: CASRGSGTDTQYF
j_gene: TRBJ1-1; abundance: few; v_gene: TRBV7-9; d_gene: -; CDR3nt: TGTGCCAGCAGCCAGGACACGGAGACGGGAGAAGCTTTCTTT; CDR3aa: CASSQDTETGEAFF
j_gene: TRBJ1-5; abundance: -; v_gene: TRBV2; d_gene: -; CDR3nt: TGTGCCAGCAGTGAAGCGATCAGGGGTCAGCCCCAGCATTTT; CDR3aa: CASSEAIRGQPQHF
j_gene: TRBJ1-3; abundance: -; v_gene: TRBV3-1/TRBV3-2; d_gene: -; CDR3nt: TGTGCCAGCAGTCTGGACAGCTCTGGAAACACCATATATTTT; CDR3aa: CASSLDSSGNTIYF
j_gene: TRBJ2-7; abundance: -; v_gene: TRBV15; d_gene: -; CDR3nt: TGTGCCACCAGCAGAGATTTGGGCAGGGTATCCGAGCAGTACTTC; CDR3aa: CATSRDLGRVSEQYF
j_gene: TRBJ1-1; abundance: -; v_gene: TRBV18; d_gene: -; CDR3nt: TGTGCCAGCTCCCCGGACACTGAAGCTTTCTTT; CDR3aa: CASSPDTEAFF
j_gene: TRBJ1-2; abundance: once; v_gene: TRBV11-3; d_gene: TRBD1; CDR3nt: TGTGCCAGCAGTACTGACAGGGGCTATGGCTACACCTTC; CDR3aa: CASSTDRGYGYTF
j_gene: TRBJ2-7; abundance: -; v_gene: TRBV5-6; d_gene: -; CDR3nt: TGTGCCAGCAGCTTTCCGTACTCTCGGACCCGATCCTACGAGCAGTACTTC; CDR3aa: CASSFPYSRTRSYEQYF
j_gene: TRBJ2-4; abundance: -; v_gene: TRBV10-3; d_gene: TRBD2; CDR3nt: TGTGCCATCAGCTCCGGGACTAGCGAGGCCAAAAACATTCAGTACTTC; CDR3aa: CAISSGTSEAKNIQYF
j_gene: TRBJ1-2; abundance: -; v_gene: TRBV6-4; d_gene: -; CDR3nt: TGTGCCAGCAGTGCTGGGTCTTCTTCCCTCTATGGCTACACCTTC; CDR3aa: CASSAGSSSLYGYTF
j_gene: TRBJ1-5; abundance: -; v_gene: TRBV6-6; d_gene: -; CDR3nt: TGTGCCAGCAGTCCCCGAGGCAGTAGCAATCAGCCCCAGCATTTT; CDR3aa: CASSPRGSSNQPQHF
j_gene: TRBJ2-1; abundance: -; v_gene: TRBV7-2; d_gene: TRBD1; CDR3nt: TGTGCCAGCAGCCCAGGGGGCGCCGGCTACAATGAGCAGTTCTTC; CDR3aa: CASSPGGAGYNEQFF
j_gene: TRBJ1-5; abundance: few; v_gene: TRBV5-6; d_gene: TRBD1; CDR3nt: TGTGCCAGCACCCGGACAGGGGACGGCAATCAGCCCCAGCATTTT; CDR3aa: CASTRTGDGNQPQHF
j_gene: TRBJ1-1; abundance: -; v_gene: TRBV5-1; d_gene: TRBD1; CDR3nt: TGCGCCAGCAGCTTGGACAGGGGGATCAGGAACACTGAAGCTTTCTTT; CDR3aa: CASSLDRGIRNTEAFF
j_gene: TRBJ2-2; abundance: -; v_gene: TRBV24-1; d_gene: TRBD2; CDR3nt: TGTGCCACCAGTGATAGCGGGAGAGGCGGGGAGCTGTTTTTT; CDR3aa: CATSDSGRGGELFF
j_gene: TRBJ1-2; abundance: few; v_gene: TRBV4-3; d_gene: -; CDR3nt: TGCGCCAGCAGCCAAGCAGGGTCGCATGGCTACACCTTC; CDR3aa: CASSQAGSHGYTF
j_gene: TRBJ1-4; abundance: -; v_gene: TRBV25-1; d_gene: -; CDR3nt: TGTGCCAGCAGTGGGGGGCGGTTGGGAACTAATGAAAAACTGTTTTTT; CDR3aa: CASSGGRLGTNEKLFF
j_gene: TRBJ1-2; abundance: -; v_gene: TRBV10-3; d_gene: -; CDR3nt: TGTGCCATCAGTGAGTTGGGGGGCGGCTATGGCTACACCTTC; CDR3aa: CAISELGGGYGYTF
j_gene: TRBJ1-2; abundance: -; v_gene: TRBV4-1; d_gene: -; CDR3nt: TGCGCCAGCAGCCCGCATGAACAGGGTTACTATGGCTACACCTTC; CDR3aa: CASSPHEQGYYGYTF
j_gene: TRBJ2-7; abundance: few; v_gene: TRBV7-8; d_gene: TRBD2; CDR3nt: TGTGCCAGCGGGATCGGGACTAGCTCTCGGGAGCAGTACTTC; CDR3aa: CASGIGTSSREQYF
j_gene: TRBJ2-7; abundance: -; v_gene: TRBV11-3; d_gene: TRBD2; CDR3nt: TGTGCCAGCAGCGACGGGAGGTCCTACGAGCAGTACTTC; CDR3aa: CASSDGRSYEQYF
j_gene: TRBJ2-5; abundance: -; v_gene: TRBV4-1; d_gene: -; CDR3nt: TGCGCCAGCAGCCAAGGGGGACACGGCCGGGAAGAGACCCAGTACTTC; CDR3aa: CASSQGGHGREETQYF
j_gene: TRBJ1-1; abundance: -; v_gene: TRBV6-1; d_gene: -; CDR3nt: TGTGCCAGCAGTGAAGCTAGGGACACTGAAGCTTTCTTT; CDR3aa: CASSEARDTEAFF
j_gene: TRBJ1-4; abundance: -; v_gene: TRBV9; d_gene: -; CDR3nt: TGTGCCAGCAGCGTAGGCGGGGGTAAACTGTTTTTT; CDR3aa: CASSVGGGKLFF
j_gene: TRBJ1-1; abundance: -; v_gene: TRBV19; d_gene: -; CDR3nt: TGTGCCAGTAGTATCCGTGACTTTGAGAACACTGAAGCTTTCTTT; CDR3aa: CASSIRDFENTEAFF
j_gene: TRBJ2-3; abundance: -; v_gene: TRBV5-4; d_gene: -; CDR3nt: TGTGCCAGCAGCTGGAACAGTGGGAATACGCAGTATTTT; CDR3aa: CASSWNSGNTQYF
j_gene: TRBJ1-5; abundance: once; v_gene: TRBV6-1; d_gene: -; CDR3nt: TGTGCCAGCAGTGAAGAGGGACAGCCCCAGCATTTT; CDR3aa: CASSEEGQPQHF
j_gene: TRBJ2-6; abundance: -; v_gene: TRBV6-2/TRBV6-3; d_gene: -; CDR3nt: TGTGCCAGCAGTTACTCCCAGGGGCTGGCTGGGGCCAACGTCCTGACTTTC; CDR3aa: CASSYSQGLAGANVLTF
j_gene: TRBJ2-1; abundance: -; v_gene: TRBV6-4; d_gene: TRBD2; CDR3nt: TGTGCCAGCAGCGACGAGGGCGGGGGGTACAATGAGCAGTTCTTC; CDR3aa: CASSDEGGGYNEQFF
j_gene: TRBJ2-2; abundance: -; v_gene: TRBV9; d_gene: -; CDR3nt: TGTGCCAGCAGCGCGTCTAGCGTGAACACCGGGGAGCTGTTTTTT; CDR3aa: CASSASSVNTGELFF
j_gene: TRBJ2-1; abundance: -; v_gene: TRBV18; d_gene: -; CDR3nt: TGTGCCAGCTCACCAGAGGGTATCTACAATGAGCAGTTCTTC; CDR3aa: CASSPEGIYNEQFF
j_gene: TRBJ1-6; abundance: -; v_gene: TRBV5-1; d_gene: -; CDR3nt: TGCGCCAGCAGCTTTGGGAGGGGGAATTCACCCCTCCACTTT; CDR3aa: CASSFGRGNSPLHF
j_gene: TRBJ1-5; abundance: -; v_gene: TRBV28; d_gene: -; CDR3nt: TGTGCCAGCAGTCGGACGACAGAGTATCAGCCCCAGCATTTT; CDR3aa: CASSRTTEYQPQHF
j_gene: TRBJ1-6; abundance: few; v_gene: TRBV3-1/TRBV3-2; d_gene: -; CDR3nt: TGTGCCAGCAGCCGAGTGAATTCACCCCTCCACTTT; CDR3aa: CASSRVNSPLHF
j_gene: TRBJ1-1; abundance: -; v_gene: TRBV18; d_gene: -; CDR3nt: TGTGCCAGCTCACCACGAGGGGAAGGAAGGACTGAAGCTTTCTTT; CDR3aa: CASSPRGEGRTEAFF
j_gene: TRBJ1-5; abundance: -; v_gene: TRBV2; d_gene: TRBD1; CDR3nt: TGTGCCAGCAGTCGGGACAGGGGAAATCAGCCCCAGCATTTT; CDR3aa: CASSRDRGNQPQHF
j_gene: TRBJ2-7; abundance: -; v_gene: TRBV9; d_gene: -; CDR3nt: TGTGCCAGCAGCGTAGGGCCAGACAGCGACTACGAGCAGTACTTC; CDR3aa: CASSVGPDSDYEQYF
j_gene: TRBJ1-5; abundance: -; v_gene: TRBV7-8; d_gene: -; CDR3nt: TGTGCCAGCAGCGCAATAACAGGGATCGGACAGCCCCAGCATTTT; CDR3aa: CASSAITGIGQPQHF
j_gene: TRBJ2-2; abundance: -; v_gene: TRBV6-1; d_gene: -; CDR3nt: TGTGCCAGCAGTGAAGTAAATGCCGGGTGGGGAACCGGGGAGCTGTTTTTT; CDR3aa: CASSEVNAGWGTGELFF
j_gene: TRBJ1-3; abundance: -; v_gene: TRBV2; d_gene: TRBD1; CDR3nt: TGTGCCAGCCTCGCGGGGACAGGGAGTGGAGGAAACACCATATATTTT; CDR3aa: CASLAGTGSGGNTIYF
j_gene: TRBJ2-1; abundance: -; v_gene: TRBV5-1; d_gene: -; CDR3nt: TGCGCCAGCAGCTTGGTCGGTAGCTCCTACAATGAGCAGTTCTTC; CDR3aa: CASSLVGSSYNEQFF
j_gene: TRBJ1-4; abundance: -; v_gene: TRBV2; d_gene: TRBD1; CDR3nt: TGTGCCAGCAGTAAGACAGGGGGCAACGAAAAACTGTTTTTT; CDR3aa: CASSKTGGNEKLFF
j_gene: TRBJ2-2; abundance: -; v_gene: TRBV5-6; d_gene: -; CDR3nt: TGTGCCAGCACCGACCGGGGCGGGAACATCGCCGGGGAGCTGTTTTTT; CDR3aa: CASTDRGGNIAGELFF
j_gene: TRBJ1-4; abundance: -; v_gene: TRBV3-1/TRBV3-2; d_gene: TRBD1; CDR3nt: TGTGCCAGCAGCCAGGTGACAGGGGGCGGAGGAAAACTGTTTTTT; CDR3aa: CASSQVTGGGGKLFF
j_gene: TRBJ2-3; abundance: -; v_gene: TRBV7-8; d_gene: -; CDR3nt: TGTGCCAGCATCCCGAGACTAGTCACAGATACGCAGTATTTT; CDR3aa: CASIPRLVTDTQYF